This entry features one TCR beta chain sequence. The target antigen is unknown. The sample is drawn from a study of response to subunit inactivated influenza vaccine. Overall study findings and caveats: T cells newly recruited by each seasonal influenza vaccination are few, the authors suggested.

TCRdb fed the RT-PCR reads into MiXCR, producing one record per CDR3 protein. The table includes around 580,000 distinct CDR3 sequences, around 11% detected once. The TCR was taken from a man in his forties or fifties who received an inactivated influenza vaccine. Sequences were derived from PBMCs from blood, sampled on the day of vaccination.

The DNA of the CDR3 is TGTGCCAGCAGTGATTGGGGCAAAACAGATACGCAGTATTTT. It specifies CASSDWGKTDTQYF. J is TRBJ2-3 and V is TRBV6-1, with TRBD1 as a possible D gene (5 bases). Germline V CDR1 and CDR2: MNHNS, SASEGT. This CDR3 region has 14 residues. Trimming pared 3 bases from V and 3 bases from J, leaving 10 bases between.